This passage covers 31 T cell receptor beta chains from one sample sequenced in a study of T cells expressing NK-cell markers. For each CDR3 protein, TCRdb gives one entry from its re-call of the 5' RACE reads, without DNA. The sample has some 500,000 distinct CDR3 sequences, and its top ten clones hold 1.4%. Source material: blood T cells: a sorted CD56 or NKG2C T cell subset, CD4+ or CD8+ T cells, or bulk PBMC T cells (not recorded which). Receptors originate from a woman aged 45-59 years in good health.

The CDR3 here is CASRLNYEQYF. This chain connects TRBV6-5 to TRBJ2-7. This CDR3 is built from 11 residues. In germline, CDR1 is MNHEY, CDR2 SVGAGI.

This chain connects TRBV19 to TRBJ2-1; the TCRdb call, TRBD1, lacks DNA for checking. This CDR3 is 16 amino acids long. Germline-derived CDR1 and CDR2 are LNHDA and SQIVND (reference sequence). The CDR3 loop reads CAIRGGSGSSYNEQFF.

The gene calls are TRBV2 and TRBJ1-4. The CDR3 runs to 14 residues. The germline V gene encodes CDR1 SNHLY and CDR2 FYNNEI. The chain's CDR3 is CASSENVRNEKLFF.

CDR3 residues: CASSQLPDDEQYF. The J gene is TRBJ2-7, the V gene TRBV3-1. CDR3 length: 13 residues. Germline CDR1 reads LGHDT; CDR2 reads YNNKEL (reference sequence).

The chain has TRBV6-5 and TRBJ1-3; the D call from TCRdb, TRBD1, cannot be confirmed without DNA. From germline, CDR1 is MNHEY and CDR2 SVGAGI. This CDR3 is built from 14 residues. The CDR3 loop reads CASRNGGAGNTIYF.

This sequence joins TRBV4-2 and TRBJ2-3; TCRdb proposes TRBD1, but this gene call is untestable without DNA. This CDR3 comprises 17 residues. Per the germline V gene, CDR1 is LGHNA and CDR2 is YNFKEQ. The chain's CDR3 is CASSRRGRLASTDTQYF.

The rearrangement joins TRBV20-1 to TRBJ2-1; TCRdb's D call of TRBD2 is untestable without DNA. Germline V gene lookup returns CDR1 DFQATT and CDR2 SNEGSKA (reference sequence). The CDR3 covers 14 residues. CDR3 amino acids: CSARRREGGNEQFF.

This chain joins TRBV10-1 and TRBJ2-7; TCRdb calls TRBD1, which cannot be checked without DNA. In germline, CDR1 is WNHNN, CDR2 SYGVQD (reference sequence). This CDR3 is built from 12 residues. CDR3 region: CASSSPGYEQYF.

The chain uses TRBV4-1 and TRBJ1-1. The CDR3 sequence is 13 residues long. Germline loops: CDR1 MGHRA, CDR2 YSYEKL. The CDR3 reads CASSPSGNTEAFF.

The rearrangement joins TRBV5-1 to TRBJ2-1; there is no DNA to check the TCRdb D call of TRBD2. There are 14 residues in the CDR3. The germline V gene has CDR1 SGHRS and CDR2 YFSETQ. CDR3 loop: CARNPLAKSNEQFF.

The CDR3 here is CASSLVQTNTEAFF. The chain joins TRBV7-8 to TRBJ1-1. Germline-derived CDR1 and CDR2 are SGHVS and FQNEAQ. The CDR3 runs to 14 residues.

Here the CDR3 reads CASSLAMRDSGTDTQYF. The chain employs TRBV5-1 and TRBJ2-3; there is no DNA to check the TCRdb D call of TRBD2. The CDR3 runs 17 residues. The germline gives CDR1 SGHRS, CDR2 YFSETQ. Using reference TRBV5-1 and TRBJ2-3 for the parts outside the CDR3, the full variable domain is KAGVTQTPRYLIKTRGQQVTLSCSPISGHRSVSWYQQTPGQGLQFLFEYFSETQRNKGNFPGRFSGRQFSNSRSEMNVSTLELGDSALYLCASSLAMRDSGTDTQYFGPGTRLTVL.

This chain joins TRBV11-3 and TRBJ2-2. Per the germline V gene, CDR1 is SGHNT and CDR2 is YENEEA. The CDR3 covers 13 residues. CDR3 sequence reads: CASTRPEGGELFF.

V is TRBV12-5 and J is TRBJ2-1; TCRdb calls TRBD2, which cannot be checked without DNA. The germline V gene encodes CDR1 LGHNT and CDR2 FRNRAP. The CDR3 is 15 residues long. CDR3 region: CASGSRYKGGYEQFF.

This chain connects TRBV7-9 to TRBJ2-3. Germline lookup yields CDR1 SEHNR and CDR2 FQNEAQ (reference sequence). The CDR3 is made up of 13 amino acids. The CDR3: CASSVRLGDTQYF.

The chain has TRBV20-1 and TRBJ2-7; TCRdb designates TRBD2, a call that cannot be tested without DNA. The CDR3 sequence is 17 residues long. CDR1 and CDR2 from the germline V gene are DFQATT and SNEGSKA (reference sequence). The CDR3 loop is CSARDPQLAGVRYEQYF.

V and J are TRBV6-4 and TRBJ2-1; the D gene TCRdb calls, TRBD1, cannot be checked with no DNA. CDR3 length: 14 amino acids. CDR1 MRHNA and CDR2 SNTAGT come from the germline V gene. CDR3 loop: CASSLQQGRNEQFF.

The CDR3: CSYVGLNTGELFF. The chain combines TRBV29-1 with TRBJ2-2; checking the TCRdb D call of TRBD2 is not possible without DNA. Looked up from germline, CDR1 is SQVTM and CDR2 is ANQGSEA. The CDR3 length is 13 residues.

This chain links TRBV6-5 with TRBJ2-1; TCRdb indicates TRBD2, and absent DNA this call remains unverified. Germline V lookup: CDR1 MNHEY, CDR2 SVGAGI. This CDR3 is 15 amino acids long. The CDR3: CASSRLAGGMHEQFF.

This chain links TRBV6-5 with TRBJ2-1; TCRdb proposes TRBD2, but this gene call is untestable without DNA. CDR1 MNHEY and CDR2 SVGAGI come from the germline V gene. This CDR3 has 14 residues. The CDR3 sequence is CASRSSGGWGEQFF.

The chain recombines TRBV5-1 with TRBJ2-4; the TCRdb D gene call, TRBD2, has no DNA to confirm it. The CDR3 loop spans 17 amino acids. Germline-derived CDR1 and CDR2 are SGHRS and YFSETQ. CDR3 residues: CASSRVGDPLAKNIQYF.

The V gene is TRBV3-1, the J gene TRBJ1-5; the TCRdb D gene call, TRBD1, has no DNA to confirm it. Germline lookup yields CDR1 LGHDT and CDR2 YNNKEL (reference sequence). The CDR3 has 15 amino acids. The chain's CDR3 is CASSFGQGLAQPQHF.

This chain connects TRBV5-6 to TRBJ2-2; TCRdb picks TRBD1, but there is no DNA to check that call. CDR3 length: 15 residues. CDR1 is SGHDT, CDR2 YYEEEE, per germline. The CDR3 sequence is CASSPKGGTTGELFF.

CDR3 amino acids: CAWSVWGRGTYEQYF. V gene TRBV30 combines with J gene TRBJ2-7; TCRdb returns TRBD1, unconfirmable since there is no DNA. CDR1 is GTSNPN and CDR2 is SVGIG in the germline V gene (reference sequence). This CDR3 is 15 amino acids long.

The rearrangement uses TRBV6-2 or TRBV6-3 and TRBJ2-4; the TCRdb call, TRBD2, lacks DNA for checking. This CDR3 region has 15 residues. CDR1 MNHEY and CDR2 SVGEGT come from the germline V gene. CDR3: CASRAGTRDKNIQYF.

The chain combines TRBV29-1 with TRBJ2-3; TCRdb's D gene call, TRBD2, goes unchecked for lack of DNA. CDR3 length: 14 residues. Germline V lookup: CDR1 SQVTM, CDR2 ANQGSEA. CDR3 region: CSVEYGNSGGTQYF.

The V and J genes are TRBV2 and TRBJ1-2; checking the TCRdb D call of TRBD1 is not possible without DNA. The CDR3 runs 15 residues. The germline V gene has CDR1 SNHLY and CDR2 FYNNEI. The CDR3 spells CASSLRARAGYGYTF.

The CDR3 sequence is CASRGSKRYEQYF. The genes are TRBV6-1 and TRBJ2-7; the TCRdb D gene call, TRBD1, has no DNA to confirm it. Looked up from germline, CDR1 is MNHNS and CDR2 is SASEGT. The CDR3 extends over 13 amino acids.

This chain uses TRBV4-1 with TRBJ1-1; the TRBD1 assignment by TCRdb is unverifiable without DNA. This CDR3 is 18 amino acids long. CDR1 is MGHRA, CDR2 YSYEKL, per germline. This CDR3 is CASSQGGGQGHMNTEAFF.

V usage is TRBV9 and J usage is TRBJ1-1; TCRdb picks TRBD1, but there is no DNA to check that call. Germline V gene sequence: CDR1 SGDLS, CDR2 YYNGEE. This CDR3 has 15 residues. The CDR3 here is CASSSRDNMNTEAFF. Combining the CDR3 with reference TRBV9 and TRBJ1-1 gives the whole variable domain DSGVTQTPKHLITATGQRVTLRCSPRSGDLSVYWYQQSLDQGLQFLIQYYNGEERAKGNILERFSAQQFPDLHSELNLSSLELGDSALYFCASSSRDNMNTEAFFGQGTRLTVV.

This rearrangement joins TRBV30 to TRBJ2-3. The CDR3 length is 12 residues. Germline V gene lookup returns CDR1 GTSNPN and CDR2 SVGIG (reference sequence). The CDR3 sequence is CAWSGDGDTQYF.